These 25 T cell receptor beta chains came from one sample sequenced in a study of blood T cell repertoires in COVID-19. The assay was immunoSEQ multiplex PCR, and TCRdb's table has in-frame clones only and misses some. The sample holds under 450,000 clones, 87% seen once. The material sequenced was PBMCs or T cells enriched from blood (not recorded which). The receptors shown here come from a woman in her 30s who had recovered from COVID-19.

The CDR3 nucleotides read TGTGCCAGCAGCCGAGGGCCTGGAAACACCATATATTTT. Its protein product is CASSRGPGNTIYF. This chain uses TRBV14 with TRBJ1-3; D gene ambiguous. The CDR3 totals 13 residues. The V end lost 4 bases, the J end lost 2 bases, and 6 bases lay between the germline ends. Germline CDR1 reads SGHDN; CDR2 reads FVKESK.

The genes are TRBV7-7 and TRBJ2-1, with 7 nucleotides matching TRBD1. The germline gives CDR1 SSHAT, CDR2 FNYEAQ (reference sequence). The CDR3 runs 15 residues. CDR3 sequence reads: CASAKGGGSYNEQFF. CDR3 bases: TGTGCTAGCGCCAAAGGGGGCGGCTCCTACAATGAGCAGTTCTTC. The full variable domain, in which reference TRBV7-7 and TRBJ2-1 provide the parts outside the CDR3, is GAGVSQSPRYKVTKRGQDVTLRCDPISSHATLYWYQQALGQGPEFLTYFNYEAQPDKSGLPSDRFSAERPEGSISTLTIQRTEQRDSAMYRCASAKGGGSYNEQFFGPGTRLTVL.

This chain uses TRBV12-3 or TRBV12-4 with TRBJ1-5; 7 bases map to TRBD1. V was clipped by 6 bases and J by 3 bases; unmatched bases: 2. The CDR3 has 13 amino acids. The CDR3 region has the DNA TGTGCCAGCAGGACAGGGATCAATCAGCCCCAGCATTTT. It is translated as CASRTGINQPQHF.

This clone was seen only a few times. V and J are TRBV5-4 and TRBJ1-2; no definite D call. The CDR3 loop spans 12 amino acids. The V gene's germline CDR1 is SGHNT and CDR2 YYREEE (reference sequence). V was shortened by 0 bases and J by 8 bases, with 8 bases between the two germline ends. This CDR3 reads CASSLDLRGYTF. CDR3 nucleotides: TGTGCCAGCAGCTTGGATCTAAGAGGCTACACCTTC.

This clone was seen once. The V call is TRBV7-9, the J call TRBJ2-2; D might be TRBD1 (6 bases). The CDR3 covers 17 residues. Germline V gene sequence: CDR1 SEHNR, CDR2 FQNEAQ (reference sequence). V was pared by 5 bases and J by 0 bases, with 16 bases between. The CDR3: CASSRPTGPSNTGELFF. The CDR3 DNA reads TGTGCCAGCAGCCGACCCACAGGGCCTTCGAACACCGGGGAGCTGTTTTTT.

The J gene is TRBJ1-1, the V gene TRBV29-1; D possibly corresponds to TRBD1 (6 bases). The CDR3 is 16 amino acids. CDR1 is SQVTM, CDR2 ANQGSEA, per germline. V lost 4 bases and J lost 0, with 18 bases in between. Here the CDR3 reads CSVVRDTAYLNTEAFF. The CDR3 DNA reads as TGCAGCGTTGTTCGGGACACTGCATACCTGAACACTGAAGCTTTCTTT.

The V call is TRBV13, the J call TRBJ2-7, with TRBD2 matching 11 bases. The germline V gene encodes CDR1 PRHDT and CDR2 FYEKMQ (reference sequence). Germline trimming cut 5 bases from V and 0 bases from J; bases unmatched to any gene: 3. The CDR3 has 15 residues. The CDR3 sequence: CASSQGLADSYEQYF. For the CDR3, the DNA is TGTGCCAGCAGCCAGGGACTAGCGGACTCCTACGAGCAGTACTTC.

This rearrangement joins TRBV3-1 (or the pseudogene TRBV3-2) to TRBJ2-7; D call uncertain. CDR3 length: 14 residues. Germline loops: CDR1 LGHDT, CDR2 YNNKEL (reference sequence). V was clipped by 1 base and J by 3 bases, with 10 bases between them. The CDR3 DNA reads as TGTGCCAGCAGCCAAGGACTCGGAATCTACGAGCAGTACTTC. The encoded protein is CASSQGLGIYEQYF.

This sequence joins TRBV27 and TRBJ1-1; maybe TRBD1 (6 bases). This CDR3 has 18 residues. V lost 5 bases to trimming and J lost 0 bases, with 22 bases between them. Germline V gene data show CDR1 as MNHEY and CDR2 as SMNVEV (reference sequence). CDR3 region: CASSRNRAEYHMNTEAFF. Here the CDR3 DNA reads TGTGCCAGCAGTCGAAACAGGGCCGAATACCACATGAACACTGAAGCTTTCTTT.

This rearrangement joins TRBV19 to TRBJ2-7; D may be TRBD1 (6 bases). The CDR3 runs 13 residues. Germline V gene lookup returns CDR1 LNHDA and CDR2 SQIVND (reference sequence). Trimming removed 0 bases at V and 4 bases at J, with 7 bases between. For the CDR3, the DNA is TGTGCCAGTAGTATAGAACAGGGATACGAGCAGTACTTC. Translating gives CASSIEQGYEQYF.

This chain links TRBV6-4 with TRBJ1-2, with 8 bases that match TRBD1. The germline V gene has CDR1 MRHNA and CDR2 SNTAGT. This CDR3 spans 14 amino acids. J lost 0 bases, V lost 4 bases, and 1 base had no gene match. The CDR3, as DNA: TGTGCCAGCAGTGTGGACAGGGCTAACTATGGCTACACCTTC. It yields the protein CASSVDRANYGYTF.

This chain links TRBV19 with TRBJ1-4; 8 nucleotides align to TRBD1. The CDR3 runs to 14 residues. V gave up 5 bases and J gave up 6 bases; unmatched junction bases: 5. From germline, CDR1 is LNHDA and CDR2 SQIVND (reference sequence). The CDR3, as DNA: TGTGCCAGTAGTTCAGGGGGCGCTTATGAAAAACTGTTTTTT. The encoded protein is CASSSGGAYEKLFF.

This chain joins TRBV15 and TRBJ1-1, with 8 bases aligning to TRBD1. The CDR3 loop spans 16 amino acids. J lost 10 bases, V lost 3 bases, and 16 bases had no gene match. Per the germline V gene, CDR1 is LNHNV and CDR2 is YYDKDF (reference sequence). This chain's CDR3 is CATSSPGGTGSLGAFF. DNA for the CDR3: TGTGCCACCAGCAGCCCCGGGGGGACAGGTAGTTTGGGAGCTTTCTTT.

V usage is TRBV7-2 and J usage is TRBJ1-2, with 8 nucleotides matching TRBD1. Germline CDR1 and CDR2: SGHTA and FQGNSA. This CDR3 has 13 residues. V was pared by 7 bases and J by 8 bases, with 9 bases of the junction left unmatched. The CDR3 bases are TGTGCCAGCACCCCGGCACAGGGGGGCGGCTACACCTTC. It encodes CASTPAQGGGYTF. Full variable domain (outside the CDR3, taken from reference TRBV7-2 and TRBJ1-2): GAGVSQSPSNKVTEKGKDVELRCDPISGHTALYWYRQSLGQGLEFLIYFQGNSAPDKSGLPSDRFSAERTGGSVSTLTIQRTQQEDSAVYLCASTPAQGGGYTFGSGTRLTVV.

V gene TRBV6-5 combines with J gene TRBJ2-7, with D perhaps TRBD1 (6 bases). The germline CDR1 and CDR2 sequences are MNHEY and SVGAGI. V was pared by 8 bases and J by 0 bases, with 14 bases between. The CDR3 length is 14 residues. CDR3 DNA sequence: TGTGCCAGCGGGTTGGGGGCAAGCTCCTACGAGCAGTACTTC. It yields the protein CASGLGASSYEQYF.

The CDR3 loop reads CASSPDQGALLYGYTF. CDR3 DNA sequence: TGTGCCAGCTCACCGGATCAGGGGGCCCTTCTCTATGGCTACACCTTC. This sequence joins TRBV18 and TRBJ1-2; 8 positions agree with TRBD1. CDR3 length: 16 residues. Unmatched junction bases numbered 10, after V lost 3 bases and J lost 4 bases. Germline values: CDR1 KGHSH, CDR2 LQKENI.

The genes are TRBV5-8 and TRBJ1-5; 7 positions agree with TRBD1. The length of the CDR3 is 15 residues. The trim removed 4 bases at V and 2 bases at J, leaving 6 bases unmatched. Germline values: CDR1 SGHTS, CDR2 YDEGEE. DNA of the CDR3: TGTGCCAGCAGCCGGACAGGAGTCGGCAATCAGCCCCAGCATTTT. Its translation: CASSRTGVGNQPQHF.

The chain uses TRBV18 and TRBJ2-7; tentative D call: TRBD2 (6 bases). The length of the CDR3 is 15 residues. Trimming left V 0 bases short and J 4 bases short, with 13 bases between. Germline loops: CDR1 KGHSH, CDR2 LQKENI. The CDR3 nucleotides read TGTGCCAGCTCACCACCGGGTCCAGGGAGGTACGAGCAGTACTTC. This encodes CASSPPGPGRYEQYF.

CDR3 coding DNA: TGTGCCAGCAGCTCGGTAGCGGGCCCGAACACCGGGGAGCTGTTTTTT. Translating it yields CASSSVAGPNTGELFF. The rearrangement uses TRBV11-2 and TRBJ2-2, with 7 bases aligning to TRBD2. CDR3 length: 16 amino acids. Per the germline V gene, CDR1 is SGHAT and CDR2 is FQNNGV. V was clipped by 4 bases and J by 0 bases; unmatched bases: 5. Full variable domain (remainder filled in from reference TRBV11-2 and TRBJ2-2): EAGVAQSPRYKIIEKRQSVAFWCNPISGHATLYWYQQILGQGPKLLIQFQNNGVVDDSQLPKDRFSAERLKGVDSTLKIQPAKLEDSAVYLCASSSVAGPNTGELFFGEGSRLTVL.

V gene TRBV28 combines with J gene TRBJ1-5; TRBD1 aligns across 10 bases. The CDR3 spans 15 residues. Germline-derived CDR1 and CDR2 are MDHEN and SYDVKM. V shed 6 bases and J 4 bases; nucleotides not matched to a gene: 6. CDR3 nucleotide sequence: TGTGCCAGCAGGGGACAGGGGCCACCGAATCAGCCCCAGCATTTT. Its translation: CASRGQGPPNQPQHF.

J is TRBJ2-1 and V is TRBV5-1; D unresolved. The germline CDR1 and CDR2 sequences are SGHRS and YFSETQ. The CDR3 is 13 residues long. V was pared by 4 bases and J by 6 bases, with 11 bases between. In DNA form, the CDR3 reads TGCGCCAGCAGCGCGCTAATAGCCAATGAGCAGTTCTTC. The encoded protein is CASSALIANEQFF.

V usage is TRBV28 and J usage is TRBJ1-1; a weak D match, TRBD1 (5 bases). The V and J ends lost 6 bases and 1 base respectively, with 12 bases between them. Germline V gives CDR1 MDHEN, CDR2 SYDVKM. CDR3 size: 14 residues. As DNA, the CDR3 is TGTGCCAGCAGCCTCCTCAGGGCGAACACTGAAGCTTTCTTT. Translating gives CASSLLRANTEAFF.

V is TRBV7-9 and J is TRBJ1-2; the D gene is possibly TRBD1 (6 bases). V was trimmed by 2 bases and J by 3 bases, leaving 13 bases between them. Germline V gene data show CDR1 as SEHNR and CDR2 as FQNEAQ (reference sequence). The CDR3 totals 15 residues. Here the CDR3 reads CASSLRLGGYYGYTF. As DNA, the CDR3 is TGTGCCAGCAGCTTACGGCTAGGGGGTTACTATGGCTACACCTTC. Full variable domain (remainder filled in from reference TRBV7-9 and TRBJ1-2): DTGVSQNPRHKITKRGQNVTFRCDPISEHNRLYWYRQTLGQGPEFLTYFQNEAQLEKSRLLSDRFSAERPKGSFSTLEIQRTEQGDSAMYLCASSLRLGGYYGYTFGSGTRLTVV.

The sample holds one count of this clone. V gene TRBV7-9 combines with J gene TRBJ1-5; TRBD1 matches 12 bases. The length of the CDR3 is 15 residues. V shed 4 bases, J shed 7 bases, and the junction held 5 bases outside the gene matches. Germline V CDR1 and CDR2: SEHNR, FQNEAQ (reference sequence). Here the CDR3 DNA reads TGTGCCAGCAGCTCCGCCGGGACAGGGGGCCAGCCCCAGCATTTT. Encoded protein: CASSSAGTGGQPQHF.

The V call is TRBV2, the J call TRBJ1-6, with 7 positions matching TRBD1. This CDR3 has 14 amino acids. CDR1 is SNHLY, CDR2 FYNNEI, per germline. Unmatched junction bases numbered 6, after V lost 4 bases and J lost 9 bases. Written as DNA, the CDR3 is TGTGCCAGCAGTGTCAACAGGGGCGGTTCACCCCTCCACTTT. Residues: CASSVNRGGSPLHF.